The 25 T cell receptor beta chains reported below all come from one sample, sequenced in a study of cytomegalovirus exposure and HLA in healthy donors. 60 Vbeta and 13 Jbeta primers were used in PCR. Clones were read by immunoSEQ multiplex PCR, and TCRdb kept only the in-frame ones, dropping some. Here the sample spans some 220,000 clones, approximately 82% being singletons. The sequenced material came from PBMCs. The source is a woman in her 40s in good health and CMV-seronegative.

The table lists this clone with a count of one. V and J are TRBV28 and TRBJ2-5; 10 bases agree with TRBD1. The end of the DNA is better explained by TRBJ2-7, so the J call may be wrong. This CDR3 is 14 amino acids long. Germline V CDR1 and CDR2: MDHEN, SYDVKM. The chain's CDR3 is CASRGQGIMGEQYF. For the CDR3, the DNA is TGTGCCAGCAGGGGACAGGGGATTATGGGCGAGCAGTACTTC.

The rearrangement joins TRBV25-1 to TRBJ2-5; D remains unclear. The J call may be faulty, since TRBJ2-7 better matches the DNA end. CDR1 and CDR2 (germline): MGHDK, SYGVNS. The CDR3 runs 11 residues. The CDR3 loop is CASSLRYEQYF. The CDR3 nucleotides are TGTGCCAGCAGTCTCAGGTACGAGCAGTACTTC.

This chain uses TRBV5-1 with TRBJ2-5; the D gene is possibly TRBD2 (6 bases). Looked up from germline, CDR1 is SGHRS and CDR2 is YFSETQ. V lost 6 bases and J 2 bases, leaving 14 bases between the germline ends. This CDR3 contains 14 residues. This chain's CDR3 is CASNGGDRQETQYF. CDR3 nucleotides: TGCGCCAGCAACGGGGGAGACAGACAAGAGACCCAGTACTTC. Full variable domain (missing parts from reference TRBV5-1 and TRBJ2-5): KAGVTQTPRYLIKTRGQQVTLSCSPISGHRSVSWYQQTPGQGLQFLFEYFSETQRNKGNFPGRFSGRQFSNSRSEMNVSTLELGDSALYLCASNGGDRQETQYFGPGTRLLVL.

The chain is built from TRBV7-9 and TRBJ2-2, with no clear D. Trimming took 3 bases from V and 1 from J, leaving 9 bases between them. Germline CDR1 SEHNR, CDR2 FQNEAQ (reference sequence). The CDR3 length is 15 residues. Written as DNA, the CDR3 is TGTGCCAGCAGCTTTATAACAATGAACACCGGGGAGCTGTTTTTT. Protein sequence: CASSFITMNTGELFF.

The rearrangement uses TRBV5-1 and TRBJ1-2; D is unresolved. The ends were cut back, 4 bases at V and 14 bases at J, with 24 bases in the middle. Germline V gives CDR1 SGHRS, CDR2 YFSETQ. This CDR3 is 14 amino acids long. The CDR3 loop reads CASSRTEGNMGKTF. The CDR3 nucleotides are TGCGCCAGCAGCAGGACGGAGGGAAATATGGGTAAAACCTTC.

The genes are TRBV10-3 and TRBJ2-1; unclear D gene. Germline CDR1 and CDR2: ENHRY and SYGVKD. V gave up 2 bases and J gave up 5 bases, with 10 bases separating them. The length of the CDR3 is 14 residues. This CDR3 reads CAISEAAVHNEQFF. In nucleotides, the CDR3 is TGTGCCATCAGTGAGGCTGCGGTCCACAATGAGCAGTTCTTC.

The J gene is TRBJ2-7, the V gene TRBV5-6, with no clear D. The CDR3 covers 11 residues. V was trimmed by 2 bases and J by 5 bases, leaving 5 bases between them. CDR1 is SGHDT and CDR2 is YYEEEE in the germline V gene. The CDR3, as DNA: TGTGCCAGCAGCTTTACGGACGAGCAGTACTTC. Protein: CASSFTDEQYF.

CDR3: CASSESQGFMNTEAFF. CDR3 coding DNA: TGCGCCAGCAGTGAGAGCCAGGGGTTCATGAACACTGAAGCTTTCTTT. The chain has TRBV10-1 and TRBJ1-1, with D perhaps matching TRBD1 (6 bases). The CDR3 covers 16 residues. Per germline, CDR1 WNHNN and CDR2 SYGVQD (reference sequence). Deletions cut 2 bases from V and 0 bases from J, with 13 bases between.

The chain links TRBV11-3 to TRBJ2-7; 7 positions match TRBD1. Germline values: CDR1 SGHNT, CDR2 YENEEA. V lost 3 bases and J lost 5; bases outside the gene matches: 7. The CDR3 runs 14 residues. The DNA of the CDR3 is TGTGCCAGCAGCTTTCGACAGGGTCCTGACGAGCAGTACTTC. Protein product: CASSFRQGPDEQYF.

This chain links TRBV9 with TRBJ2-2; TRBD2 matches at 13 bases. The V gene's germline CDR1 is SGDLS and CDR2 YYNGEE. The CDR3 is 19 amino acids. V dropped 6 bases and J dropped 0; count of bases not matched to a gene: 11. The CDR3 bases are TGTGCCAGCAACGCGTACGGGACTAGCGGGACCCCGAACACCGGGGAGCTGTTTTTT. The encoded protein is CASNAYGTSGTPNTGELFF.

This chain links TRBV6-5 with TRBJ2-7; TRBD1 agrees at 7 bases. The CDR3 is 14 residues long. CDR1 and CDR2 from the germline V gene are MNHEY and SVGAGI. V dropped 11 bases and J dropped 6; count of bases not matched to a gene: 16. CDR3 sequence: CASTARDSLFEQYF. The CDR3 coding sequence is TGTGCCTCGACAGCCCGGGACAGTCTATTCGAGCAGTACTTC.

The chain is built from TRBV5-1 and TRBJ2-1; 10 nucleotides line up with TRBD2. This CDR3 region has 18 residues. The germline V gene has CDR1 SGHRS and CDR2 YFSETQ. V shed 2 bases and J 4 bases; nucleotides not matched to a gene: 12. In nucleotides, the CDR3 is TGCGCCAGCAGCTTTGACACTAGCGGGGTCTCTATATACAATGAGCAGTTCTTC. Translated, it gives CASSFDTSGVSIYNEQFF.

The chain combines TRBV7-9 with TRBJ1-1; tentative D call: TRBD1 (6 bases). The V end lost 7 bases, the J end lost 2 bases, and 14 bases lay between the germline ends. Germline V gene data show CDR1 as SEHNR and CDR2 as FQNEAQ (reference sequence). This CDR3 comprises 14 residues. Here the CDR3 reads CASTFPGQNTEAFF. As DNA, the CDR3 is TGTGCCAGCACTTTCCCGGGACAAAACACTGAAGCTTTCTTT. The whole variable domain, filled in from reference TRBV7-9 and TRBJ1-1, reads DTGVSQNPRHKITKRGQNVTFRCDPISEHNRLYWYRQTLGQGPEFLTYFQNEAQLEKSRLLSDRFSAERPKGSFSTLEIQRTEQGDSAMYLCASTFPGQNTEAFFGQGTRLTVV.

The rearrangement uses TRBV9 and TRBJ2-2; 11 nucleotides align to TRBD1. Germline lookup yields CDR1 SGDLS and CDR2 YYNGEE. This CDR3 is built from 16 residues. The V gene end was trimmed by 5 bases and the J gene end by 7 bases; junction bases not matched to a gene: 10. CDR3 DNA: TGTGCCAGCAGTATCGCTGGACAGGGGGCAGGCGGGGAGCTGTTTTTT. Protein sequence: CASSIAGQGAGGELFF.

This chain joins TRBV5-1 and TRBJ1-4; 8 bases align to TRBD1. The CDR3 is made up of 15 amino acids. Trimming took 0 bases from V and 5 from J; bases not matched to a gene: 3. Germline values: CDR1 SGHRS, CDR2 YFSETQ. This CDR3 is CASSLEGQDNEKLFF. CDR3 coding DNA: TGCGCCAGCAGCTTGGAGGGACAGGACAATGAAAAACTGTTTTTT.

The rearrangement joins TRBV5-1 to TRBJ2-3; 16 bases are a match to TRBD2. J gave up 6 bases and V 7 bases, and 2 bases lay outside the gene matches. Germline loops: CDR1 SGHRS, CDR2 YFSETQ. The CDR3 consists of 14 residues. CDR3 nucleotide sequence: TGCGCCAGCGGGACTAGCGGGGGGGCCGATACGCAGTATTTT. It is translated as CASGTSGGADTQYF.

The rearrangement links TRBV11-2 to TRBJ2-3; 7 bases line up with TRBD1. Germline trimming cut 5 bases from V and 0 bases from J; bases unmatched to any gene: 11. Germline lookup yields CDR1 SGHAT and CDR2 FQNNGV. This CDR3 contains 17 residues. The CDR3, as DNA: TGTGCCAGCAGCATCCCCAGAATAGGGGGCAGCACAGATACGCAGTATTTT. This encodes CASSIPRIGGSTDTQYF.

The genes are TRBV5-4 and TRBJ2-2; 9 nucleotides line up with TRBD2. The V gene's germline CDR1 is SGHNT and CDR2 YYREEE (reference sequence). The CDR3 is made up of 14 amino acids. With V trimmed by 9 bases and J by 5 bases, 8 bases remained unmatched. CDR3 in DNA: TGTGCCATACGCAAGCGGGGGGATACCGGGGAGCTGTTTTTT. This translates into CAIRKRGDTGELFF.

On this clone itself: One end of the junction is discordant with germline, which a read error may explain. The gene calls are TRBV29-1 and TRBJ1-1; maybe TRBD1 (6 bases). The CDR3 is 12 residues long. Germline CDR1 and CDR2: SQVTM and ANQGSEA. CDR3 region: CSVEDRAGAPTF. Here the CDR3 DNA reads TGCAGCGTTGAAGATCGGGCAGGGGCCCCTACGTTT.

A note on this clone: Other DNA sequences from this sample encode an identical CDR3 as well. The chain recombines TRBV5-1 with TRBJ2-7, with unresolved D. This CDR3 region has 13 residues. With 0 bases removed from V and 4 bases from J, the gap between germline ends came to 8 bases. Germline V CDR1 and CDR2: SGHRS, YFSETQ. CDR3 coding DNA: TGCGCCAGCAGCTTGGACAGTTTTTACGAGCAGTACTTC. This translates into CASSLDSFYEQYF.

The chain uses TRBV27 and TRBJ2-5, with a possible D match to TRBD2 (7 bases). The CDR3 covers 14 residues. The germline V gene encodes CDR1 MNHEY and CDR2 SMNVEV (reference sequence). V was cut by 4 bases and J by 2 bases, with 11 bases left in between. The CDR3 reads CASSSRGGQETQYF. The CDR3 DNA follows: TGTGCCAGCAGTTCAAGGGGGGGGCAAGAGACCCAGTACTTC.

This clone was found once. The chain uses TRBV7-9 and TRBJ2-3, with a possible D match to TRBD2 (6 bases). The germline V gene encodes CDR1 SEHNR and CDR2 FQNEAQ (reference sequence). The CDR3 length is 14 residues. Trimming left V 4 bases short and J 5 bases short, with 13 bases between. The CDR3 DNA reads TGTGCCAGCAGCTGGACGGCCGGGGGAGATACGCAGTATTTT. Amino acids: CASSWTAGGDTQYF.

The chain uses TRBV11-3 and TRBJ1-1; TRBD1 agrees at 10 bases. Germline loops: CDR1 SGHNT, CDR2 YENEEA. V gave up 8 bases and J gave up 3 bases; unmatched junction bases: 6. The CDR3 has 14 residues. Here the CDR3 DNA reads TGTGCCAGCGCCTCCGGGACAGGGGACACTGAAGCTTTCTTT. Protein product: CASASGTGDTEAFF.

The chain combines TRBV5-4 with TRBJ2-1; perhaps TRBD1 as D (6 bases). The CDR3 extends over 17 amino acids. Germline-derived CDR1 and CDR2 are SGHNT and YYREEE (reference sequence). Trimming took off 4 bases at V and 5 bases at J, with 22 bases between the two ends. CDR3: CASSPTGSGGRDNEQFF. DNA for the CDR3: TGTGCCAGCAGCCCCACCGGTAGTGGGGGCCGAGACAATGAGCAGTTCTTC.

V gene TRBV2 combines with J gene TRBJ2-2, with TRBD1 matching over 12 bases. Germline V lookup: CDR1 SNHLY, CDR2 FYNNEI. This CDR3 region has 18 residues. With V trimmed by 1 base and J by 5 bases, 8 bases remained unmatched. In DNA, the CDR3 is TGTGCCAGCAGTGAAGTGGTACCGGGACAGGGGGCGACCGGGGAGCTGTTTTTT. This encodes CASSEVVPGQGATGELFF.